Sequencing of this T cell receptor (beta chain) was carried out in a study of T-cell memory formation after mild COVID-19. Study-wide context: The study found TCR clusters largely donor specific.

Concerning this clonotype: Antigen specificity is unknown.

Broader study findings: Clones shrinking between day 15 and 85 showed a balanced CD4/CD8 split, and those that grew later tilted toward CD4+. Several responding clones turned up in pre-infection memory, indicating that cross-reactive memory may have taken part.

From the 5' RACE reads, TCRdb called clonotypes with MiXCR, one entry per CDR3 protein. The table includes approximately 570,000 distinct CDR3 sequences, over 15% detected once. Trimming took off 5 bases at V and 5 bases at J, with 11 bases between the two ends. Germline CDR1 KGHDR, CDR2 SFDVKD. CDR3 length: 13 amino acids. J is TRBJ1-1 and V is TRBV24-1, with D possibly being TRBD1 (5 bases). The TCR originated in an adult woman who had mild COVID-19 (a few samples of this study predate the infection). Cell type and time point are not known. Sequencing was performed on PBMCs or a T cell subset sorted from them (not recorded which). CDR3 region: CATSGGKSTEAFF. The CDR3 coding sequence is TGTGCCACCAGTGGGGGGAAGAGTACTGAAGCTTTCTTT.